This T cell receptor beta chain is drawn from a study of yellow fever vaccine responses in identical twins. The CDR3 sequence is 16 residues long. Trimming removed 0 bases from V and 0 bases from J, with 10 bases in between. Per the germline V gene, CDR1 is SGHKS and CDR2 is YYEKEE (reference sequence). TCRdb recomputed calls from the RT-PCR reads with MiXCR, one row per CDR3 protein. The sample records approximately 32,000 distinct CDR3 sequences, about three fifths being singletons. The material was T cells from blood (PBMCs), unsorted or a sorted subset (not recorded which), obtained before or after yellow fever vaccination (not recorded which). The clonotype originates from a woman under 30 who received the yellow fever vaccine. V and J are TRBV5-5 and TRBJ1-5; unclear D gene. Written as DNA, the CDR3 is TGTGCCAGCAGCTTGGTGGCGGTTTATAGCAATCAGCCCCAGCATTTT. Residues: CASSLVAVYSNQPQHF.